Presented here are 25 T cell receptor beta chains from one specimen sequenced in a study of blood T cell repertoires in COVID-19. Produced via immunoSEQ multiplex PCR; TCRdb's table is partial and in-frame only. The table has around 300,000 clones, about nine tenths seen once. The sample taken for sequencing was peripheral blood. The receptors were gathered from a woman aged 25 to 39 with COVID-19, enrolled during active disease.

The CDR3 region is CASGGHENTEAFF. CDR3 DNA: TGTGCCAGCGGGGGACACGAGAACACTGAAGCTTTCTTT. The chain carries TRBV6-4 and TRBJ1-1; D perhaps matches TRBD1 (6 bases). Germline CDR1 and CDR2: MRHNA and SNTAGT. Trimming stripped 8 bases from V and 1 base from J, with 11 bases between. CDR3 length equals 13 residues.

The chain has TRBV5-6 and TRBJ1-6, with D uncertain. This CDR3 region has 14 residues. The V end was cut by 2 bases, the J end by 10 bases, with 13 bases between. Germline CDR1 SGHDT, CDR2 YYEEEE. CDR3 sequence: CASSLRGLSSPLHF. The CDR3 DNA is TGTGCCAGCAGCTTACGGGGTCTGTCATCACCCCTCCACTTT.

This chain connects TRBV29-1 to TRBJ1-2, with D tentatively TRBD1 (5 bases). Trimming shortened V by 4 bases and J by 2 bases, and 8 bases separated the two germline ends. Germline V gene sequence: CDR1 SQVTM, CDR2 ANQGSEA. The CDR3 totals 12 residues. CDR3 region: CSVVRGNYGYTF. The DNA for the CDR3 is TGCAGCGTTGTAAGGGGCAACTATGGCTACACCTTC.

With respect to this clone: In the same sample, other DNA sequences code for this CDR3. The rearrangement links TRBV6-1 to TRBJ2-7; D might be TRBD1 (5 bases). Looked up from germline, CDR1 is MNHNS and CDR2 is SASEGT. V gave up 3 bases and J gave up 5 bases, with 17 bases separating them. The CDR3 is made up of 15 amino acids. The DNA for the CDR3 is TGTGCCAGCAGTGAGGGCCAGGGAAAAGGCGACGAGCAGTACGTC. Its translation is CASSEGQGKGDEQYV.

The chain joins TRBV19 to TRBJ1-1; TRBD1 matches 11 bases. The ends lost 8 bases at V and 3 bases at J; junction bases unmatched: 2. From germline, CDR1 is LNHDA and CDR2 SQIVND (reference sequence). The CDR3 totals 13 residues. The CDR3 reads CASAGQGDTEAFF. CDR3 coding DNA: TGTGCCAGTGCGGGACAGGGGGACACTGAAGCTTTCTTT.

This chain connects TRBV19 to TRBJ1-1; D gene uncertain. The V gene lost 6 bases and the J gene lost 1 base, with 9 bases spanning the gap. Germline V gene sequence: CDR1 LNHDA, CDR2 SQIVND (reference sequence). The CDR3 spans 13 residues. The CDR3 is CASRLSANTEAFF. The CDR3 coding sequence is TGTGCCAGTAGGCTGAGTGCGAACACTGAAGCTTTCTTT. The full variable domain, in which reference TRBV19 and TRBJ1-1 provide the parts outside the CDR3, is DGGITQSPKYLFRKEGQNVTLSCEQNLNHDAMYWYRQDPGQGLRLIYYSQIVNDFQKGDIAEGYSVSREKKESFPLTVTSAQKNPTAFYLCASRLSANTEAFFGQGTRLTVV.

V usage is TRBV6-5 and J usage is TRBJ2-5; 8 bases map to TRBD2. J was trimmed by 3 bases and V by 8 bases; bases with no gene match: 5. The CDR3 sequence is 13 residues long. Germline V gene data show CDR1 as MNHEY and CDR2 as SVGAGI. The CDR3 protein is CASFGGGKETQYF. The CDR3 nucleotides are TGTGCCAGCTTCGGCGGGGGGAAAGAGACCCAGTACTTC.

The chain carries TRBV11-3 and TRBJ1-1; D is perhaps TRBD1 (5 bases). V shed 5 bases and J shed 5 bases, with 9 bases lying between them. Germline values: CDR1 SGHNT, CDR2 YENEEA. The CDR3 runs 12 residues. The CDR3 loop is CASSPGGTEAFF. The DNA of the CDR3 is TGTGCCAGCAGCCCGGGGGGAACTGAAGCTTTCTTT.

The chain joins TRBV11-2 to TRBJ2-2; 7 nucleotides match TRBD1. From germline, CDR1 is SGHAT and CDR2 FQNNGV. The V and J ends lost 6 bases and 6 bases, in that order; junction bases with no gene match: 13. The CDR3 covers 16 residues. The CDR3 region is CASSRITGVSPGELFF. The CDR3 DNA is TGTGCCAGCAGTCGGATTACAGGGGTATCCCCCGGGGAGCTGTTTTTT.

This clone has just a few counts. The V and J genes are TRBV29-1 and TRBJ1-1, with D possibly matching TRBD1 (5 bases). Trimming cost V 3 bases and J 1 base, with 12 bases left between them. Germline V CDR1 and CDR2: SQVTM, ANQGSEA. The CDR3 spans 14 residues. The CDR3 here is CSVDMTVRNTEAFF. The CDR3 nucleotides are TGCAGCGTTGACATGACAGTGAGGAACACTGAAGCTTTCTTT.

This clone was seen only a few times. The chain has TRBV11-2 and TRBJ1-1, with 10 bases lining up with TRBD1. CDR3 length: 14 amino acids. The germline CDR1 and CDR2 sequences are SGHAT and FQNNGV. V shed 5 bases, J shed 4 bases, and the junction held 4 bases outside the gene matches. This CDR3 is CASSERQGATEAFF. DNA for the CDR3: TGTGCCAGCAGCGAGAGACAGGGGGCCACTGAAGCTTTCTTT.

The V and J genes are TRBV10-1 and TRBJ2-7, with 9 nucleotides matching TRBD1. Germline V gene sequence: CDR1 WNHNN, CDR2 SYGVQD (reference sequence). There are 16 residues in the CDR3. V dropped 6 bases and J dropped 4; count of bases not matched to a gene: 13. CDR3 DNA: TGCGCCAGCAGATTTATACTTACAGGGGGCTGGTACGAGCAGTACTTC. This translates into CASRFILTGGWYEQYF.

The genes are TRBV10-3 and TRBJ2-3; D might be TRBD1 (6 bases). The V end was cut by 8 bases, the J end by 0 bases, with 18 bases between. This CDR3 has 16 residues. Germline V gene lookup returns CDR1 ENHRY and CDR2 SYGVKD. CDR3 region: CAISPRGGTSTDTQYF. In DNA form, the CDR3 reads TGTGCCATCTCTCCCCGTGGGGGCACTAGCACAGATACGCAGTATTTT.

Note on this clone: Additional DNA sequences in this sample encode the identical CDR3. CDR3: CASSRQGDTGELFF. The CDR3 DNA follows: TGTGCCAGCAGCCGACAGGGGGACACCGGGGAGCTGTTTTTT. The chain links TRBV6-4 to TRBJ2-2, with 9 bases lining up with TRBD1. The CDR3 is made up of 14 amino acids. CDR1 and CDR2 from the germline V gene are MRHNA and SNTAGT. The V gene end was trimmed by 6 bases and the J gene end by 3 bases; junction bases not matched to a gene: 2.

The chain combines TRBV4-1 with TRBJ2-5; 8 bases are a match to TRBD1. Looked up from germline, CDR1 is MGHRA and CDR2 is YSYEKL. This CDR3 is built from 16 residues. With 0 bases clipped from V and 4 bases from J, the junction kept 7 bases outside the gene matches. CDR3 DNA sequence: TGCGCCAGCAGCCAAGATGGATCGGGACAGGTAGAGACCCAGTACTTC. As protein: CASSQDGSGQVETQYF.

The sample holds one count of this clone. CDR3 DNA: TGTGCCAGCAGCTTGGGGAGCGGGGTGGGAGATACGCAGTATTTT. It translates to CASSLGSGVGDTQYF. The gene calls are TRBV7-8 and TRBJ2-3; 7 bases align to TRBD2. With 3 bases clipped from V and 5 bases from J, the junction kept 8 bases outside the gene matches. The CDR3 sequence is 15 residues long. Germline loops: CDR1 SGHVS, CDR2 FQNEAQ. Full variable domain (remainder filled in from reference TRBV7-8 and TRBJ2-3): GAGVSQSPRYKVAKRGQDVALRCDPISGHVSLFWYQQALGQGPEFLTYFQNEAQLDKSGLPSDRFFAERPEGSVSTLKIQRTQQEDSAVYLCASSLGSGVGDTQYFGPGTRLTVL.

This chain connects TRBV7-8 to TRBJ1-1; D is uncertain. The germline V gene has CDR1 SGHVS and CDR2 FQNEAQ. V shed 5 bases and J shed 4 bases, with 11 bases lying between them. CDR3 length equals 13 residues. Here the CDR3 reads CASSQDLGTEAFF. The CDR3 region has the DNA TGTGCCAGCAGCCAAGACTTGGGCACTGAAGCTTTCTTT.

Here the CDR3 reads CASSLQGAREKLFF. In DNA, the CDR3 is TGTGCCAGCAGCCTACAGGGGGCGCGCGAAAAACTGTTTTTT. This chain connects TRBV2 to TRBJ1-4, with TRBD1 matching 9 bases. The V and J ends lost 6 bases and 8 bases, in that order; junction bases with no gene match: 7. Germline CDR1 is SNHLY and CDR2 is FYNNEI. The CDR3 sequence is 14 residues long.

This chain joins TRBV5-4 and TRBJ2-3, with D possibly being TRBD2 (6 bases). Germline assignment: CDR1 SGHNT and CDR2 YYREEE (reference sequence). This CDR3 has 15 residues. The V gene lost 2 bases and the J gene lost 4 bases, with 14 bases spanning the gap. CDR3 in amino acids: CASSLGASVADTQYF. The DNA of the CDR3 is TGTGCCAGCAGCTTAGGTGCTAGCGTGGCAGATACGCAGTATTTT.

V and J are TRBV2 and TRBJ1-1, with unresolved D. The CDR3 totals 12 residues. V gave up 7 bases and J gave up 8 bases, with 14 bases separating them. Looked up from germline, CDR1 is SNHLY and CDR2 is FYNNEI. CDR3 DNA: TGTGCCAGCACCATGGAGAGGGAGGAAGCTTTCTTT. It codes for CASTMEREEAFF.

This clone was observed a few times. The chain uses TRBV28 and TRBJ1-5; 8 bases map to TRBD1. CDR3 size: 15 residues. The germline V gene has CDR1 MDHEN and CDR2 SYDVKM. Unmatched junction bases numbered 3, after V lost 5 bases and J lost 0 bases. The CDR3 loop is CASSEDRVSNQPQHF. In nucleotides, the CDR3 is TGTGCCAGCAGTGAGGACAGGGTTAGCAATCAGCCCCAGCATTTT.

V usage is TRBV28 and J usage is TRBJ2-7, with a tentative D call TRBD2 (7 bases). Germline CDR1 MDHEN, CDR2 SYDVKM. There are 16 residues in the CDR3. V lost 3 bases and J lost 0, with 15 bases in between. The CDR3 DNA reads as TGTGCCAGCAGTTTTAGGGGGGGCTTTAGCTCCTACGAGCAGTACGTC. It codes for CASSFRGGFSSYEQYV.

The chain uses TRBV3-1 (or the pseudogene TRBV3-2) and TRBJ2-2; 8 bases match TRBD1. After removal of 3 bases from V and 2 bases from J, the junction contained 8 bases not matched to a gene. The length of the CDR3 is 17 residues. Germline CDR1 and CDR2: LGHDT and YNNKEL (reference sequence). CDR3 in DNA: TGTGCCAGCAGCCAGAGCCCGGGACAGGCTAACACCGGGGAGCTGTTTTTT. Amino acid sequence: CASSQSPGQANTGELFF.

The chain employs TRBV3-1 (or the pseudogene TRBV3-2) and TRBJ1-5; the D gene is possibly TRBD1 (5 bases). Germline CDR1 is LGHDT and CDR2 is YNNKEL (reference sequence). The CDR3 runs to 14 residues. The V and J ends lost 4 bases and 5 bases respectively, with 12 bases between them. CDR3 region: CASSRTRRDQPQHF. DNA for the CDR3: TGTGCCAGCAGCCGGACAAGAAGGGATCAGCCCCAGCATTTT.

This chain links TRBV2 with TRBJ1-2, with a possible D match to TRBD1 (6 bases). V was shortened by 4 bases and J by 5 bases, with 17 bases between the two germline ends. The length of the CDR3 is 15 residues. Germline CDR1 and CDR2: SNHLY and FYNNEI. CDR3 in amino acids: CASSVSTGTPYGYTF. CDR3 coding DNA: TGTGCCAGCAGTGTGTCCACCGGGACACCGTATGGCTACACCTTC.